The 14 T cell receptor beta chains presented below share a single source sample, sequenced in a study of T cells in Graves' hyperthyroidism and ophthalmopathy (dated by TCRdb to the late 2010s). Preparation of the library involved multiplex PCR. TCRdb shows the sequencer as Illumina HiSeq 2000. TCR beta CDR3 regions were amplified from RNA transcripts. The first round of RT-PCR for the TCR CDR3 was performed with the HTBI primer set and the Qiagen OneStep RT-PCR kit. TCRdb redid the processing of the public reads, applying fastp at Q25 and MiXCR, and retained in-frame beta chains. Entries are consolidated by CDR3 protein sequence, retaining the most common genes and DNA. Present in this sample are around 300,000 distinct CDR3 sequences, roughly 15% of which were seen just once. The ten largest account for around 31% of the sample. Sequencing was carried out using blood. The source is a woman aged 45 to 65 with Graves' hyperthyroidism that later progressed to Graves' ophthalmopathy.

This clonotype was seen ten or more times. The genes are TRBV29-1 and TRBJ2-3; a weak D match, TRBD1 (5 bases). V lost 3 bases and J 4 bases, leaving 11 bases between the germline ends. This CDR3 region has 13 residues. Germline CDR1 and CDR2: SQVTM and ANQGSEA. CDR3 bases: TGCAGCGTTGAGGGCCAGGGCCCAGATACGCAGTATTTT. This codes for CSVEGQGPDTQYF.

This clonotype was counted at least ten times. V and J are TRBV7-9 and TRBJ1-1, with unresolved D. The length of the CDR3 is 11 residues. Between the trimmed V and J ends, which lost 7 bases and 6 bases, there was a span of 9 bases. Germline CDR1 reads SEHNR; CDR2 reads FQNEAQ (reference sequence). This chain's CDR3 is CASITHPEAFF. The CDR3 nucleotides read TGTGCCAGCATCACTCACCCTGAAGCTTTCTTT.

Only a few counts were recorded for this clonotype. J is TRBJ1-5 and V is TRBV4-1, with 7 bases lining up with TRBD1. V trimming: 0 bases; J trimming: 7 bases; junction bases outside the gene matches: 9. Germline values: CDR1 MGHRA, CDR2 YSYEKL. The CDR3 consists of 16 residues. The CDR3 region has the DNA TGCGCCAGCAGCCAAGATCTTAGGGGGCAGGGGCAGCCCCAGCATTTT. Amino acid sequence: CASSQDLRGQGQPQHF.

At least ten counts were recorded for this clonotype. The chain employs TRBV7-3 and TRBJ2-1; 7 bases are shared with TRBD2. Per germline, CDR1 SGHTA and CDR2 FQGTGA. Trimming cost V 1 base and J 2 bases; bases outside gene matches: 2. The CDR3 is 15 amino acids. CDR3 loop: CASSLKAGPYNEQFF. In DNA form, the CDR3 reads TGTGCCAGCAGCTTAAAAGCGGGACCCTACAATGAGCAGTTCTTC.

This clonotype has at least ten counts. The chain carries TRBV9 and TRBJ2-7; 8 bases agree with TRBD2. V gave up 0 bases and J gave up 2 bases; unmatched junction bases: 4. Germline V gene lookup returns CDR1 SGDLS and CDR2 YYNGEE. The CDR3 totals 15 residues. Here the CDR3 reads CASSVGLALTYEQYF. CDR3 in DNA: TGTGCCAGCAGCGTAGGACTAGCGCTAACCTACGAGCAGTACTTC.

The CDR3: CASSSADGNTIYF. CDR3 in DNA: TGTGCCAGCAGCTCAGCGGACGGAAACACCATATATTTT. This rearrangement joins TRBV28 to TRBJ1-3; no clear D. CDR1 is MDHEN, CDR2 SYDVKM, per germline. The CDR3 spans 13 residues. Deletions cut 6 bases from V and 4 bases from J, with 10 bases between.

V is TRBV10-3 and J is TRBJ2-3; D is undetermined. V was pared by 1 base and J by 2 bases, with 7 bases between. Germline-derived CDR1 and CDR2 are ENHRY and SYGVKD. The CDR3 sequence is 14 residues long. This chain's CDR3 is CAISELDFTDTQYF. CDR3 nucleotides: TGTGCCATCAGTGAGTTAGACTTCACAGATACGCAGTATTTT.

This clonotype was seen repeatedly, ten times or more. This rearrangement joins TRBV6-1 to TRBJ2-7; 9 bases map to TRBD1. The CDR3 runs 14 residues. Trimming cost V 6 bases and J 3 bases; bases outside gene matches: 6. Germline values: CDR1 MNHNS, CDR2 SASEGT. CDR3 protein: CASRPRDRDYEQYF. CDR3 nucleotides: TGTGCCAGCAGGCCACGGGACAGGGACTACGAGCAGTACTTC.

This clonotype came up a few times. The chain has TRBV7-9 and TRBJ1-4, with D hard to call. V shed 2 bases and J shed 8 bases, with 15 bases lying between them. CDR1 SEHNR and CDR2 FQNEAQ come from the germline V gene (reference sequence). CDR3 length: 15 amino acids. The CDR3 nucleotides are TGTGCCAGCAGCTTATCTTACGGGCTCGGGGAAAAACTGTTTTTT. The encoded protein is CASSLSYGLGEKLFF.

The chain links TRBV5-1 to TRBJ1-2, with 10 bases lining up with TRBD1. After removal of 4 bases from V and 3 bases from J, the junction contained 6 bases not matched to a gene. The CDR3 totals 15 residues. The V gene's germline CDR1 is SGHRS and CDR2 YFSETQ. This CDR3 is CASSNPGTGDYGYTF. The CDR3 DNA reads TGCGCCAGCAGCAACCCCGGGACAGGGGACTATGGCTACACCTTC.

This clonotype appeared a single time. A much bigger clone sits one base away, suggesting this may be a read error. The chain joins TRBV5-1 to TRBJ2-3, with D possibly being TRBD2 (6 bases). CDR1 is SGHRS, CDR2 YFSETQ, per germline. Deletions cut 0 bases from V and 4 bases from J, with 15 bases between. CDR3 length: 16 residues. The CDR3 DNA is TGCGCCAGCAGCTTGGGGGGAGGCACATCCGCAGATACGCAGTATTTT. It is translated as CASSLGGGTSADTQYF.

This chain joins TRBV7-2 and TRBJ1-2; D might be TRBD1 (6 bases). Germline-derived CDR1 and CDR2 are SGHTA and FQGNSA. This CDR3 has 15 residues. V lost 1 base and J 1 base, leaving 10 bases between the germline ends. The CDR3 coding sequence is TGTGCCAGCAGCTTAGGGAGGGGGATTAACTATGGCTACACCTTC. Translated: CASSLGRGINYGYTF.

This clonotype appeared a few times. CDR3 residues: CASSLGVGSSGNTIYF. The CDR3 DNA is TGTGCCAGCAGCTTAGGGGTCGGTTCCTCTGGAAACACCATATATTTT. The chain links TRBV7-6 to TRBJ1-3; D is unresolved. V was trimmed by 1 base and J by 0 bases, leaving 10 bases between them. The CDR3 runs 16 residues. The V gene's germline CDR1 is SGHVS and CDR2 FNYEAQ. Complete variable domain (other parts from reference TRBV7-6 and TRBJ1-3): GAGVSQSPRYKVTKRGQDVALRCDPISGHVSLYWYRQALGQGPEFLTYFNYEAQQDKSGLPNDRFSAERPEGSISTLTIQRTEQRDSAMYRCASSLGVGSSGNTIYFGEGSWLTVV.

This clonotype was detected a few times. The chain joins TRBV3-1 to TRBJ1-4; no firm D call. V lost 3 bases to trimming and J lost 7 bases, with 12 bases between them. The CDR3 sequence is 14 residues long. From germline, CDR1 is LGHDT and CDR2 YNNKEL (reference sequence). In DNA form, the CDR3 reads TGTGCCAGCAGCCAGGGCCCTAGGCGTGAAAAACTGTTTTTT. This codes for CASSQGPRREKLFF.